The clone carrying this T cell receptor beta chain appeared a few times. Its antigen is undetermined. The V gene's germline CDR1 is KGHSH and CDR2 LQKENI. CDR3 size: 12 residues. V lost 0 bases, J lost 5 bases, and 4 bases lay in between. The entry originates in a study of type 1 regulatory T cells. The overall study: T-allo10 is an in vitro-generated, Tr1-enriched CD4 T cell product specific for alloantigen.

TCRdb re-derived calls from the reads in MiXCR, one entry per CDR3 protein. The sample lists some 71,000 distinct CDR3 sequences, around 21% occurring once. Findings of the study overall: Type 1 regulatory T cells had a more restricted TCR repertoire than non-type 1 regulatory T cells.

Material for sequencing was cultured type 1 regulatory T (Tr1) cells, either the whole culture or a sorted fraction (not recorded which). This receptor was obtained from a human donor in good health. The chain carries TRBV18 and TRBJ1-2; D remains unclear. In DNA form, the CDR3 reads TGTGCCAGCTCACCACCTGAGTATGGCTACACCTTC. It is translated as CASSPPEYGYTF.